A single sample is the source of the 4 T cell receptor beta chains below, sequenced in a study of cytomegalovirus exposure and HLA in healthy donors listed by TCRdb under 2017. Receptor libraries were prepared by the immunoSEQ multiplex PCR assay. The multiplex PCR relied on a mix of 60 forward primers for TCR Vbeta segments and 13 reverse primers for TCR Jbeta segments. TCRdb took over this immuneACCESS table, retaining in-frame rearrangements with V and J assigned. Such tables are incomplete; in checked studies, under half of the missing clones stem from an unresolved V gene, and the remainder is unexplained. The table of this sample itemizes about 150,000 clones. Approximately 2% of the sample rests with the top ten. The specimen sequenced was PBMCs. These receptors originate from a man under 40 in good health and CMV-seronegative.

The V call is TRBV29-1, the J call TRBJ1-1, with TRBD1 matching over 8 bases. The CDR3 has 15 amino acids. Trimming cost V 3 bases and J 4 bases; bases outside gene matches: 10. Germline loops: CDR1 SQVTM, CDR2 ANQGSEA. CDR3: CSVDASQGAFTEAFF. In nucleotides, the CDR3 is TGCAGCGTTGATGCCAGCCAGGGGGCCTTCACTGAAGCTTTCTTT.

The chain joins TRBV7-2 to TRBJ1-2; D is undetermined. The germline V gene has CDR1 SGHTA and CDR2 FQGNSA. Trimming took 5 bases from V and 4 from J, leaving 11 bases between them. The CDR3 totals 13 residues. The CDR3 loop is CASSPGGSYGYTF. The CDR3 nucleotides read TGTGCCAGCAGCCCCGGAGGTAGCTATGGCTACACCTTC.

The chain uses TRBV6-6 and TRBJ2-7; 9 bases are a match to TRBD1. This CDR3 has 15 residues. Germline V gene data show CDR1 as MNHNY and CDR2 as SVGAGI (reference sequence). Unmatched junction bases numbered 4, after V lost 2 bases and J lost 2 bases. CDR3 residues: CASSYTGQGTYEQYF. For the CDR3, the DNA is TGTGCCAGCAGTTACACGGGACAGGGAACCTACGAGCAGTACTTC.

The chain carries TRBV9 and TRBJ2-1, with 8 bases lining up with TRBD2. This CDR3 region has 19 residues. The germline V gene has CDR1 SGDLS and CDR2 YYNGEE. V trimming: 0 bases; J trimming: 5 bases; junction bases outside the gene matches: 16. The CDR3 DNA reads as TGTGCCAGCAGCGTAGGCCATCGGGGGGGCGTACGTACCGACAATGAGCAGTTCTTC. Translating it yields CASSVGHRGGVRTDNEQFF.